Listed here are 5 T cell receptor beta chains from one sample, sequenced in a study of monozygotic twins with inflammatory bowel disease. TCRdb re-analyzed the 5' RACE reads; it lists each CDR3 protein once, without DNA. This sample's table reports 330,000 or so distinct CDR3 sequences. The sequenced sample was blood. The receptors stem from a human donor with ulcerative colitis or Crohn's disease, or a healthy co-twin of an affected twin (not recorded which).

The rearrangement joins TRBV20-1 to TRBJ2-1; the TRBD2 assignment by TCRdb is unverifiable without DNA. Germline V gives CDR1 DFQATT, CDR2 SNEGSKA (reference sequence). This CDR3 region has 14 residues. CDR3 protein: CSAPLDLSYNEQFF.

The V and J genes are TRBV5-1 and TRBJ1-3. The germline gives CDR1 SGHRS, CDR2 YFSETQ. The CDR3 length is 13 residues. CDR3 loop: CASQDSSGNTIYF.

CDR3: CASSFGDGRGAEVETQYF. The rearrangement links TRBV11-1 to TRBJ2-5. The CDR3 loop spans 18 amino acids. Germline V gene data show CDR1 as SGHAT and CDR2 as FQDESV (reference sequence).

The genes are TRBV9 and TRBJ2-1; TCRdb calls TRBD2, which cannot be checked without DNA. The CDR3 runs to 16 residues. The germline gives CDR1 SGDLS, CDR2 YYNGEE. The chain's CDR3 is CASSSRTSGIHNEQFF.

The V and J genes are TRBV2 and TRBJ2-3; no DNA is available, so the TRBD1 call from TCRdb remains unchecked. Germline CDR1 SNHLY, CDR2 FYNNEI. The CDR3 sequence is 16 residues long. The CDR3: CASSEARQGRTDTQYF.